This T cell receptor (beta chain) comes out of a study of CD8+ T cells in alopecia areata. Overall study: Those patients who were treated received oral tofacitinib, which was given at 5 to 10 mg twice daily for moderate-to-severe alopecia areata.

This sample's treatment: oral pan-JAK inhibitor, 5-10 mg twice daily. V was trimmed by 6 bases and J by 1 base, leaving 9 bases between them. CDR1 is SNHLY, CDR2 FYNNEI, per germline. This CDR3 region has 13 residues. Sequencing relied on a cDNA template that was reverse transcribed from extracted RNA. Only in-frame clones appear in the TCRdb table, and some are missing; sequencing was by immunoSEQ multiplex PCR. The sample lists roughly 220,000 clones, under 70% seen once, with more than 0.95% in the top ten. The source material was CD4+ T cells sorted from blood, sampled at approximately week 42, from a patient treated with tofacitinib. The chain carries TRBV2 and TRBJ1-1; D might be TRBD1 (6 bases). This sequence originates from a human donor with alopecia areata. CDR3 region: CASRRQENTEAFF. In nucleotides, the CDR3 is TGTGCCAGCAGGCGACAGGAGAACACTGAAGCTTTCTTT.